These 27 T cell receptor beta chains were sequenced from one sample in a study of blood T cell repertoires in COVID-19. Here immunoSEQ multiplex PCR was the method, and the copy in TCRdb shows in-frame clones only, minus some. The sample has 120,000 to 150,000 clones; 80% to 85% are singletons. The sequenced material came from PBMCs or T cells enriched from blood (not recorded which). The receptors here all came from a man between 40 and 49 years old with acute COVID-19.

The V and J genes are TRBV27 and TRBJ2-5; D might be TRBD1 (5 bases). The CDR3 extends over 14 amino acids. Germline V CDR1 and CDR2: MNHEY, SMNVEV (reference sequence). V was clipped by 7 bases and J by 1 base, with 13 bases between them. The CDR3 DNA sequence: TGTGCCAGCACCAAAGCAGGGTCCCAAGAGACCCAGTACTTC. This gives the protein CASTKAGSQETQYF.

The chain joins TRBV5-1 to TRBJ2-7; maybe TRBD2 (6 bases). Trimming pared 0 bases from V and 3 bases from J, leaving 16 bases between. This CDR3 has 16 amino acids. Germline V gene lookup returns CDR1 SGHRS and CDR2 YFSETQ. The CDR3 nucleotides are TGCGCCAGCAGCTTGGAGTTCGGGGGAGAAGTCTACGAGCAGTACTTC. Protein sequence: CASSLEFGGEVYEQYF.

V and J are TRBV18 and TRBJ1-5; TRBD1 aligns across 8 bases. The germline CDR1 and CDR2 sequences are KGHSH and LQKENI. This CDR3 has 16 amino acids. The trim removed 0 bases at V and 7 bases at J, leaving 8 bases unmatched. This chain's CDR3 is CASSPPTGEEGQPQHF. The DNA for the CDR3 is TGTGCCAGCTCACCACCGACAGGGGAAGAGGGGCAGCCCCAGCATTTT.

The gene calls are TRBV19 and TRBJ1-1; 10 bases match TRBD1. The J segment lost 5 bases and the V segment lost 7 bases, leaving 10 bases of the junction unmatched. CDR1 and CDR2 (germline): LNHDA, SQIVND (reference sequence). The length of the CDR3 is 15 residues. The DNA for the CDR3 is TGTGCCAGTAATGGTCGACAGGGGGCTATAACTGAAGCTTTCTTT. Its protein is CASNGRQGAITEAFF. Combining the CDR3 with reference TRBV19 and TRBJ1-1 gives the whole variable domain DGGITQSPKYLFRKEGQNVTLSCEQNLNHDAMYWYRQDPGQGLRLIYYSQIVNDFQKGDIAEGYSVSREKKESFPLTVTSAQKNPTAFYLCASNGRQGAITEAFFGQGTRLTVV.

V is TRBV9 and J is TRBJ1-4; D unresolved. The germline V and J ends were trimmed by 0 bases and 2 bases, with 14 bases remaining between them. Germline-derived CDR1 and CDR2 are SGDLS and YYNGEE. CDR3 length equals 17 residues. The CDR3 protein is CASSVGIGGPTNEKLFF. Written as DNA, the CDR3 is TGTGCCAGCAGCGTAGGGATCGGAGGGCCGACTAATGAAAAACTGTTTTTT.

The V gene is TRBV28, the J gene TRBJ2-1; 7 nucleotides align to TRBD2. The germline gives CDR1 MDHEN, CDR2 SYDVKM. Trimming at V came to 7 bases and at J to 5 bases, leaving 5 bases not matched to a gene. This CDR3 is 13 amino acids long. The CDR3: CASTSGAHNEQFF. CDR3 DNA: TGTGCCAGCACCAGCGGGGCCCACAATGAGCAGTTCTTC.

The rearrangement joins TRBV7-2 to TRBJ1-3; D unresolved. CDR3 length: 14 amino acids. Between the trimmed V and J ends, which lost 5 bases and 2 bases, there was a span of 10 bases. Germline lookup yields CDR1 SGHTA and CDR2 FQGNSA. The chain's CDR3 is CASSRGPPGNTIYF. Written as DNA, the CDR3 is TGTGCCAGCAGCCGGGGTCCTCCTGGAAACACCATATATTTT.

The gene calls are TRBV28 and TRBJ1-1, with 9 bases that match TRBD1. V shed 5 bases, J shed 7 bases, and the junction held 8 bases outside the gene matches. The germline gives CDR1 MDHEN, CDR2 SYDVKM. The CDR3 is 14 amino acids. The CDR3 loop is CASSRDREVGEAFF. The DNA of the CDR3 is TGTGCCAGCAGTCGGGACAGGGAAGTTGGTGAAGCTTTCTTT.

This clone was counted only a few times. This chain connects TRBV19 to TRBJ2-3; D possibly corresponds to TRBD1 (5 bases). The V and J ends lost 3 bases and 5 bases respectively, with 15 bases between them. Looked up from germline, CDR1 is LNHDA and CDR2 is SQIVND (reference sequence). The CDR3 contains 15 residues. In DNA, the CDR3 is TGTGCCAGTAGTATTAGGGCAGGGTCGGGAGATACGCAGTATTTT. Its protein is CASSIRAGSGDTQYF. Full variable domain (rest looked up from reference TRBV19 and TRBJ2-3): DGGITQSPKYLFRKEGQNVTLSCEQNLNHDAMYWYRQDPGQGLRLIYYSQIVNDFQKGDIAEGYSVSREKKESFPLTVTSAQKNPTAFYLCASSIRAGSGDTQYFGPGTRLTVL.

The chain couples TRBV15 to TRBJ2-5; 10 nucleotides align to TRBD1. The CDR3 length is 14 residues. Germline CDR1 and CDR2: LNHNV and YYDKDF (reference sequence). Trimming cost V 3 bases and J 5 bases; bases outside gene matches: 3. CDR3 sequence reads: CATSRTGGEETQYF. CDR3 nucleotide sequence: TGTGCCACCAGCAGGACAGGGGGCGAGGAGACCCAGTACTTC. Using reference TRBV15 and TRBJ2-5 for the parts outside the CDR3, the full variable domain is DAMVIQNPRYQVTQFGKPVTLSCSQTLNHNVMYWYQQKSSQAPKLLFHYYDKDFNNEADTPDNFQSRRPNTSFCFLDIRSPGLGDTAMYLCATSRTGGEETQYFGPGTRLLVL.

In nucleotides, the CDR3 is TGCAGTGCTGCCGAGGATGAGCAGTTCTTC. Translation: CSAAEDEQFF. The genes are TRBV20-1 and TRBJ2-1, with D unclear. The CDR3 consists of 10 residues. CDR1 and CDR2 from the germline V gene are DFQATT and SNEGSKA (reference sequence). The ends were cut back, 5 bases at V and 8 bases at J, with 7 bases in the middle.

CDR3: CASSLAGGGKNGYTF. The CDR3 DNA sequence: TGTGCCAGCAGCTTAGCGGGCGGGGGGAAGAATGGCTACACCTTC. V and J are TRBV7-2 and TRBJ1-2; tentative D call: TRBD1 (5 bases). Trimming pared 0 bases from V and 6 bases from J, leaving 14 bases between. The germline gives CDR1 SGHTA, CDR2 FQGNSA. There are 15 residues in the CDR3.

V and J are TRBV6-5 and TRBJ2-7; 7 bases align to TRBD1. CDR3 length: 14 amino acids. Unmatched junction bases numbered 5, after V lost 6 bases and J lost 0 bases. Germline V gene data show CDR1 as MNHEY and CDR2 as SVGAGI. CDR3 DNA sequence: TGTGCCAGCAGACAGCGGACAGGCTCCTACGAGCAGTACTTC. Translation: CASRQRTGSYEQYF.

The chain carries TRBV6-5 and TRBJ1-2, with a weak D call TRBD1 (6 bases). This CDR3 comprises 13 residues. In germline, CDR1 is MNHEY, CDR2 SVGAGI. Between the trimmed V and J ends, which lost 5 bases and 4 bases, there was a span of 11 bases. The CDR3 nucleotides read TGTGCCAGCAGTCAGGGGTTTAGCTATGGCTACACCTTC. Its protein product is CASSQGFSYGYTF.

V and J are TRBV7-8 and TRBJ1-5; TRBD1 matches at 7 bases. CDR1 and CDR2 (germline): SGHVS, FQNEAQ. The CDR3 is made up of 17 amino acids. V gave up 1 base and J gave up 2 bases; unmatched junction bases: 8. The CDR3 nucleotides read TGTGCCAGCAGCTTAGAAGTCAGAGGGACAGGCAATCAGCCCCAGCATTTT. Translating gives CASSLEVRGTGNQPQHF.

V usage is TRBV5-6 and J usage is TRBJ1-1; D is perhaps TRBD1 (6 bases). Trimming cost V 2 bases and J 0 bases, with 20 bases left between them. Germline values: CDR1 SGHDT, CDR2 YYEEEE. The CDR3 loop spans 18 amino acids. CDR3 sequence reads: CASSFGGTSLGLNTEAFF. The CDR3 region has the DNA TGTGCCAGCAGCTTTGGTGGGACATCCCTCGGACTGAACACTGAAGCTTTCTTT. The whole variable domain, filled in from reference TRBV5-6 and TRBJ1-1, reads DAGVTQSPTHLIKTRGQQVTLRCSPKSGHDTVSWYQQALGQGPQFIFQYYEEEERQRGNFPDRFSGHQFPNYSSELNVNALLLGDSALYLCASSFGGTSLGLNTEAFFGQGTRLTVV.

This chain uses TRBV7-9 with TRBJ1-1; 7 nucleotides align to TRBD1. V shed 7 bases and J 0 bases; nucleotides not matched to a gene: 5. The length of the CDR3 is 14 residues. Per germline, CDR1 SEHNR and CDR2 FQNEAQ (reference sequence). The CDR3: CASTPTGMNTEAFF. CDR3 nucleotide sequence: TGTGCCAGCACCCCGACAGGGATGAACACTGAAGCTTTCTTT.

CDR3 sequence: CAIGGAGPDSYYEQYF. The CDR3 DNA follows: TGTGCCATCGGCGGGGCAGGGCCCGATTCCTACTACGAGCAGTACTTC. The chain couples TRBV10-3 to TRBJ2-7; possible D gene TRBD2, 6 bases. The CDR3 is 16 amino acids. The germline V gene has CDR1 ENHRY and CDR2 SYGVKD. Trimming removed 8 bases at V and 3 bases at J, with 23 bases between.

The J gene is TRBJ1-2, the V gene TRBV30; 7 bases are shared with TRBD1. This CDR3 has 15 amino acids. Trimming at V came to 8 bases and at J to 2 bases, leaving 14 bases not matched to a gene. Germline CDR1 reads GTSNPN; CDR2 reads SVGIG (reference sequence). The DNA for the CDR3 is TGTGCCCGACAGAAGAGACAGGGTACGAACTATGGCTACACCTTC. The encoded protein is CARQKRQGTNYGYTF.

This rearrangement joins TRBV2 to TRBJ2-7; 8 nucleotides align to TRBD1. CDR1 and CDR2 from the germline V gene are SNHLY and FYNNEI. J lost 0 bases, V lost 2 bases, and 3 bases had no gene match. There are 15 residues in the CDR3. As DNA, the CDR3 is TGTGCCAGCAGTGAATTAGGGACAGGCTCCTACGAGCAGTACTTC. It yields the protein CASSELGTGSYEQYF.

The rearrangement joins TRBV19 to TRBJ2-2; TRBD2 aligns across 7 bases. The CDR3 contains 16 residues. After removal of 0 bases from V and 6 bases from J, the junction contained 7 bases not matched to a gene. Germline V gene data show CDR1 as LNHDA and CDR2 as SQIVND (reference sequence). CDR3 amino acids: CASSIDPRLAPGELFF. As DNA, the CDR3 is TGTGCCAGTAGTATAGATCCTCGACTAGCCCCCGGGGAGCTGTTTTTT.

The chain uses TRBV11-2 and TRBJ2-3; D may be TRBD2 (6 bases). CDR1 SGHAT and CDR2 FQNNGV come from the germline V gene. The CDR3 totals 15 residues. The V gene lost 2 bases and the J gene lost 1 base, with 10 bases spanning the gap. The DNA for the CDR3 is TGTGCCAGCAGCTTATTTCGCGGGGGCACAGATACGCAGTATTTT. It specifies CASSLFRGGTDTQYF.

The chain employs TRBV19 and TRBJ2-5; D might be TRBD1 (6 bases). CDR3 length equals 14 residues. The V end was cut by 3 bases, the J end by 5 bases, with 13 bases between. The germline V gene has CDR1 LNHDA and CDR2 SQIVND (reference sequence). The CDR3: CASSMLGDTETQYF. In DNA, the CDR3 is TGTGCCAGTAGTATGTTGGGGGACACGGAGACCCAGTACTTC.

V gene TRBV20-1 combines with J gene TRBJ2-7; 7 positions match TRBD1. This CDR3 has 17 amino acids. J was trimmed by 4 bases and V by 3 bases; bases with no gene match: 18. Germline V gene data show CDR1 as DFQATT and CDR2 as SNEGSKA (reference sequence). The CDR3 loop reads CSASPLPTGTNGYEQYF. CDR3 DNA sequence: TGCAGTGCTAGTCCCCTTCCGACAGGGACCAACGGATACGAGCAGTACTTC.

The chain links TRBV9 to TRBJ2-5; 7 positions match TRBD2. The CDR3 is 15 amino acids. V trimming: 2 bases; J trimming: 2 bases; junction bases outside the gene matches: 6. Germline V gene lookup returns CDR1 SGDLS and CDR2 YYNGEE. CDR3: CASSVGGIEQETQYF. CDR3 bases: TGTGCCAGCAGCGTGGGGGGGATAGAACAAGAGACCCAGTACTTC.

The V call is TRBV6-5, the J call TRBJ1-2, with 7 bases lining up with TRBD1. The CDR3 is 13 amino acids. Germline values: CDR1 MNHEY, CDR2 SVGAGI. V trimming: 5 bases; J trimming: 5 bases; junction bases outside the gene matches: 5. CDR3 nucleotides: TGTGCCAGCAGTAGGACAGGCCAATATGGCTACACCTTC. Its translation is CASSRTGQYGYTF.

V is TRBV9 and J is TRBJ2-3; 7 bases line up with TRBD1. Unmatched junction bases numbered 11, after V lost 3 bases and J lost 7 bases. The germline V gene has CDR1 SGDLS and CDR2 YYNGEE. The CDR3 has 15 residues. The CDR3 loop reads CASSARSTGDNTQYF. As DNA, the CDR3 is TGTGCCAGCAGCGCCCGCAGCACAGGGGACAATACGCAGTATTTT.